The 2 T cell receptor beta chains given below trace back to one sample, sequenced in a study of cytomegalovirus exposure and HLA in healthy donors. The PCR was carried out with 60 Vbeta primers and 13 Jbeta primers. Repertoires were generated with immunoSEQ multiplex PCR, while TCRdb's copy carries only in-frame clones and drops some. The sample records tens of thousands of clones, roughly 81% being singletons. Specimen: PBMCs. These receptors were taken from a woman under 40 in good health and CMV-seronegative.

V and J are TRBV5-4 and TRBJ2-5; 8 nucleotides match TRBD1. The CDR3 loop spans 13 amino acids. CDR1 is SGHNT, CDR2 YYREEE, per germline (reference sequence). The V gene end was trimmed by 4 bases and the J gene end by 5 bases; junction bases not matched to a gene: 4. The CDR3 sequence: CASSPTGVETQYF. The CDR3 coding sequence is TGTGCCAGCAGCCCGACAGGGGTCGAGACCCAGTACTTC.

V usage is TRBV7-8 and J usage is TRBJ2-1; D is unresolved. This CDR3 comprises 16 residues. V shed 4 bases and J shed 6 bases, with 19 bases lying between them. Looked up from germline, CDR1 is SGHVS and CDR2 is FQNEAQ. CDR3 in amino acids: CASSWSLSPRANEQFF. The CDR3 nucleotides are TGTGCCAGCAGCTGGAGCCTCTCCCCAAGAGCCAATGAGCAGTTCTTC.